Listed below are T cell receptor beta chains from one sample, sequenced in a study of blood T cell repertoires in COVID-19. Some clones are missing from TCRdb's copy, which holds only in-frame ones; the method was immunoSEQ multiplex PCR. The table records some 380,000 clones, 70% to 85% of them present only once. Sequenced input: peripheral blood. Every receptor here comes from a human donor with acute or convalescent COVID-19. The donor label of this sample is uncertain. CDR3s include the opening cysteine and the closing phenylalanine or tryptophan. D genes are given only for firm matches. Clone sizes are given selectively: once, few, many, or a class where the clone is expanded.

clone size: .; J gene: TRBJ2-7; D gene: .; V gene: TRBV7-9; CDR3 protein: CASSSYNRVYEQYF; CDR3 DNA: TGTGCCAGCAGCTCCTACAACAGGGTTTACGAGCAGTACTTC
clone size: few; J gene: TRBJ2-2; D gene: TRBD1; V gene: TRBV5-1; CDR3 protein: CASSNRDRGHGELFF; CDR3 DNA: TGCGCCAGCAGCAACCGGGACAGGGGACACGGGGAGCTGTTTTTT
clone size: .; J gene: TRBJ2-1; D gene: TRBD1; V gene: TRBV30; CDR3 protein: CAWTSHPGTGQFF; CDR3 DNA: TGTGCCTGGACGAGTCACCCCGGGACAGGGCAGTTCTTC
clone size: .; J gene: TRBJ1-1; D gene: .; V gene: TRBV7-9; CDR3 protein: CASSSEVGGNTEAFF; CDR3 DNA: TGTGCCAGCAGCTCCGAAGTCGGGGGGAACACTGAAGCTTTCTTT
clone size: few; J gene: TRBJ1-1; D gene: .; V gene: TRBV5-1; CDR3 protein: CASSLGWGGAEAFF; CDR3 DNA: TGCGCCAGCAGCTTGGGATGGGGAGGAGCTGAAGCTTTCTTT
clone size: .; J gene: TRBJ1-2; D gene: .; V gene: TRBV6-1; CDR3 protein: CASSESGLFFAF; CDR3 DNA: TGTGCCAGCAGTGAATCCGGACTCTTTTTCGCCTTC
clone size: .; J gene: TRBJ1-5; D gene: .; V gene: TRBV19; CDR3 protein: CASRGQGTRIGPQHF; CDR3 DNA: TGTGCCAGTAGAGGCCAGGGGACACGGATCGGGCCCCAGCATTTT
clone size: .; J gene: TRBJ1-3; D gene: .; V gene: TRBV5-1; CDR3 protein: CASSLVGARGNTIYF; CDR3 DNA: TGCGCCAGCAGCTTGGTAGGGGCTCGCGGAAACACCATATATTTT
clone size: once; J gene: TRBJ1-1; D gene: .; V gene: TRBV19; CDR3 protein: CASSIRSEAFF; CDR3 DNA: TGTGCCAGTAGTATCAGGTCTGAAGCTTTCTTT
clone size: .; J gene: TRBJ1-2; D gene: .; V gene: TRBV25-1; CDR3 protein: CASSEGAGRFNYGYTF; CDR3 DNA: TGTGCCAGCAGTGAGGGGGCAGGGCGTTTTAACTATGGCTACACCTTC
clone size: .; J gene: TRBJ2-3; D gene: .; V gene: TRBV7-9; CDR3 protein: CASSLGSGTQSTDTQYF; CDR3 DNA: TGTGCCAGCAGCTTAGGATCAGGGACTCAAAGCACAGATACGCAGTATTTT
clone size: .; J gene: TRBJ2-7; D gene: TRBD1; V gene: TRBV30; CDR3 protein: CAWGRQGNYEQYF; CDR3 DNA: TGTGCCTGGGGTAGACAGGGGAACTACGAGCAGTACTTC
clone size: .; J gene: TRBJ2-1; D gene: TRBD2; V gene: TRBV5-1; CDR3 protein: CASSLVHPGGNEQFF; CDR3 DNA: TGCGCCAGCAGCTTGGTCCACCCGGGGGGGAATGAGCAGTTCTTC
clone size: .; J gene: TRBJ1-2; D gene: .; V gene: TRBV5-6; CDR3 protein: CASSLAAGAYTF; CDR3 DNA: TGTGCCAGCAGCTTGGCCGCAGGGGCCTACACCTTC
clone size: .; J gene: TRBJ2-7; D gene: TRBD2; V gene: TRBV6-1; CDR3 protein: CASSDYPRTSGNEQYF; CDR3 DNA: TGTGCCAGCAGTGATTATCCGCGGACTAGCGGGAACGAGCAGTACTTC
clone size: .; J gene: TRBJ1-5; D gene: .; V gene: TRBV12-3/TRBV12-4; CDR3 protein: CASKLRNQPQHF; CDR3 DNA: TGTGCCAGCAAACTGAGGAATCAGCCCCAGCATTTT
clone size: once; J gene: TRBJ2-2; D gene: .; V gene: TRBV6-5; CDR3 protein: CASSNRAVSTGELFF; CDR3 DNA: TGTGCCAGCTCTAACAGGGCGGTGAGCACCGGGGAGCTGTTTTTT
clone size: .; J gene: TRBJ1-2; D gene: .; V gene: TRBV6-4; CDR3 protein: CASSLQEGYGYTF; CDR3 DNA: TGTGCCAGCAGTTTACAGGAGGGCTATGGCTACACCTTC
clone size: few; J gene: TRBJ2-1; D gene: TRBD2; V gene: TRBV18; CDR3 protein: CASSPMVVASGGTNEQFF; CDR3 DNA: TGTGCCAGCTCACCGATGGTCGTGGCTAGCGGGGGTACTAATGAGCAGTTCTTC
clone size: .; J gene: TRBJ1-6; D gene: TRBD1; V gene: TRBV19; CDR3 protein: CASSPPRTGGEHSPLHF; CDR3 DNA: TGTGCCAGTAGTCCCCCCCGTACAGGGGGCGAGCATTCACCCCTCCACTTT
clone size: .; J gene: TRBJ2-1; D gene: TRBD2; V gene: TRBV3-1/TRBV3-2; CDR3 protein: CASSQDLWAGGDEQFF; CDR3 DNA: TGTGCCAGCAGCCAAGACCTTTGGGCGGGAGGCGATGAGCAGTTCTTC
clone size: once; J gene: TRBJ2-4; D gene: TRBD1; V gene: TRBV19; CDR3 protein: CASSHPGQGDIQYF; CDR3 DNA: TGTGCCAGTAGCCACCCGGGACAGGGGGACATTCAGTACTTC
clone size: .; J gene: TRBJ1-2; D gene: .; V gene: TRBV5-6; CDR3 protein: CASSATASGSDGYTF; CDR3 DNA: TGTGCCAGCAGCGCAACCGCCTCGGGGTCGGACGGCTACACCTTC
clone size: few; J gene: TRBJ2-7; D gene: TRBD2; V gene: TRBV10-3; CDR3 protein: CAISDPGLAGVSEQYF; CDR3 DNA: TGTGCCATCAGTGACCCGGGACTAGCGGGAGTTAGCGAGCAGTACTTC
clone size: .; J gene: TRBJ1-2; D gene: TRBD1; V gene: TRBV28; CDR3 protein: CASSLGGTVNYGYTF; CDR3 DNA: TGTGCCAGCAGTTTAGGCGGGACAGTCAACTATGGCTACACCTTC
clone size: .; J gene: TRBJ1-1; D gene: TRBD1; V gene: TRBV30; CDR3 protein: CAWRGTDRVTEAFF; CDR3 DNA: TGTGCCTGGAGGGGTACTGACAGGGTCACTGAAGCTTTCTTT
clone size: .; J gene: TRBJ2-5; D gene: .; V gene: TRBV28; CDR3 protein: CASSFLEAGQETQYF; CDR3 DNA: TGTGCCAGCAGTTTTCTCGAGGCCGGGCAAGAGACCCAGTACTTC
clone size: .; J gene: TRBJ1-3; D gene: .; V gene: TRBV7-9; CDR3 protein: CASSSRGFGNTIYF; CDR3 DNA: TGTGCCAGCAGCTCCAGGGGTTTTGGAAACACCATATATTTT
clone size: .; J gene: TRBJ2-3; D gene: TRBD1; V gene: TRBV11-3; CDR3 protein: CASSSHRQGDTDTQYF; CDR3 DNA: TGTGCCAGCAGCTCCCACCGACAGGGGGACACAGATACGCAGTATTTT
clone size: .; J gene: TRBJ1-1; D gene: .; V gene: TRBV6-5; CDR3 protein: CASSYGRNTEAFF; CDR3 DNA: TGTGCCAGCAGTTACGGGCGGAACACTGAAGCTTTCTTT
clone size: .; J gene: TRBJ1-1; D gene: .; V gene: TRBV11-1; CDR3 protein: CASSLTGGRTEAFF; CDR3 DNA: TGTGCCAGCAGCTTAACCGGGGGTCGCACTGAAGCTTTCTTT
clone size: .; J gene: TRBJ1-1; D gene: .; V gene: TRBV19; CDR3 protein: CASIPGRLGGTEAFF; CDR3 DNA: TGTGCCAGTATCCCCGGACGTTTGGGGGGCACTGAAGCTTTCTTT
clone size: .; J gene: TRBJ1-2; D gene: .; V gene: TRBV6-5; CDR3 protein: CASSYSSQGHGYTF; CDR3 DNA: TGTGCCAGCAGTTACTCGAGCCAGGGCCATGGCTACACCTTC
clone size: once; J gene: TRBJ2-2; D gene: TRBD1; V gene: TRBV5-1; CDR3 protein: CASSLGQGFAGELFF; CDR3 DNA: TGCGCCAGCAGCTTGGGACAGGGTTTTGCCGGGGAGCTGTTTTTT
clone size: .; J gene: TRBJ1-2; D gene: .; V gene: TRBV3-1/TRBV3-2; CDR3 protein: CASSQNREGYTF; CDR3 DNA: TGTGCCAGCAGCCAAAATCGGGAGGGCTACACCTTC
clone size: once; J gene: TRBJ1-3; D gene: .; V gene: TRBV18; CDR3 protein: CASSPTRGEGNTIYF; CDR3 DNA: TGTGCCAGCTCACCAACTCGGGGGGAAGGAAACACCATATATTTT
clone size: .; J gene: TRBJ1-2; D gene: TRBD1; V gene: TRBV19; CDR3 protein: CASSTDRVYGYTF; CDR3 DNA: TGTGCCAGTAGTACGGACAGGGTTTATGGCTACACCTTC
clone size: .; J gene: TRBJ2-1; D gene: TRBD2; V gene: TRBV28; CDR3 protein: CASSRVASGGARNEQFF; CDR3 DNA: TGTGCCAGCAGTCGTGTCGCTAGCGGGGGGGCGAGGAATGAGCAGTTCTTC
clone size: .; J gene: TRBJ2-1; D gene: .; V gene: TRBV5-1; CDR3 protein: CASSLGQTYNEQFF; CDR3 DNA: TGCGCCAGCAGCTTGGGTCAGACCTACAATGAGCAGTTCTTC
clone size: .; J gene: TRBJ1-4; D gene: .; V gene: TRBV19; CDR3 protein: CASSPYQATNEKLFF; CDR3 DNA: TGTGCCAGTAGTCCCTACCAAGCAACTAATGAAAAACTGTTTTTT
clone size: .; J gene: TRBJ1-1; D gene: TRBD1; V gene: TRBV6-6; CDR3 protein: CASSYEGARNTEAFF; CDR3 DNA: TGTGCCAGCAGTTACGAGGGGGCTCGGAACACTGAAGCTTTCTTT
clone size: .; J gene: TRBJ1-5; D gene: .; V gene: TRBV27; CDR3 protein: CASRDSYSNQPQHF; CDR3 DNA: TGTGCCAGCAGGGACAGCTATAGCAATCAGCCCCAGCATTTT
clone size: .; J gene: TRBJ2-5; D gene: TRBD2; V gene: TRBV5-1; CDR3 protein: CASSLGVAGVQETQYF; CDR3 DNA: TGCGCCAGCAGCTTGGGGGTGGCGGGAGTCCAAGAGACCCAGTACTTC
clone size: few; J gene: TRBJ2-1; D gene: .; V gene: TRBV11-2; CDR3 protein: CASSPLGGSWNEQFF; CDR3 DNA: TGTGCCAGCAGCCCCCTCGGCGGGTCGTGGAATGAGCAGTTCTTC
clone size: .; J gene: TRBJ2-2; D gene: .; V gene: TRBV19; CDR3 protein: CASSYWDTHTGELFF; CDR3 DNA: TGTGCCAGTAGCTACTGGGACACGCACACCGGGGAGCTGTTTTTT
clone size: once; J gene: TRBJ2-6; D gene: .; V gene: TRBV29-1; CDR3 protein: CSVAHAGANVLTF; CDR3 DNA: TGCAGCGTTGCACACGCTGGGGCCAACGTCCTGACTTTC
clone size: .; J gene: TRBJ1-5; D gene: TRBD1; V gene: TRBV4-2; CDR3 protein: CASSQIRIGTGVLEPQHF; CDR3 DNA: TGTGCCAGCAGCCAGATCAGAATAGGGACAGGGGTGTTGGAGCCCCAGCATTTT
clone size: .; J gene: TRBJ2-7; D gene: .; V gene: TRBV30; CDR3 protein: CAWSATYEQYF; CDR3 DNA: TGTGCCTGGAGTGCGACTTACGAGCAGTACTTC
clone size: .; J gene: TRBJ1-1; D gene: .; V gene: TRBV7-9; CDR3 protein: CASSPNPVLFPTEAFF; CDR3 DNA: TGTGCCAGCAGCCCTAACCCGGTCCTATTCCCCACTGAAGCTTTCTTT
clone size: .; J gene: TRBJ1-1; D gene: .; V gene: TRBV28; CDR3 protein: CAGSTPRVGRNTEAFF; CDR3 DNA: TGTGCCGGCAGTACACCCCGGGTTGGCAGAAACACTGAAGCTTTCTTT
clone size: .; J gene: TRBJ2-2; D gene: TRBD1; V gene: TRBV30; CDR3 protein: CAWSPTGVKLFF; CDR3 DNA: TGTGCCTGGAGTCCCACAGGGGTTAAGCTGTTTTTT
clone size: once; J gene: TRBJ1-2; D gene: .; V gene: TRBV5-4; CDR3 protein: CASSLDRDAGYTF; CDR3 DNA: TGTGCCAGCAGCTTGGACAGGGATGCTGGCTACACCTTC
clone size: .; J gene: TRBJ2-7; D gene: TRBD2; V gene: TRBV5-6; CDR3 protein: CASSYGLGIDEQYF; CDR3 DNA: TGTGCCAGCAGCTACGGACTAGGAATAGACGAGCAGTACTTC
clone size: .; J gene: TRBJ1-2; D gene: .; V gene: TRBV3-1/TRBV3-2; CDR3 protein: CASSQDHDAGYGYTF; CDR3 DNA: TGTGCCAGCAGCCAAGATCACGACGCGGGCTATGGCTACACCTTC
clone size: once; J gene: TRBJ2-5; D gene: TRBD2; V gene: TRBV19; CDR3 protein: CASSIVAGGGETQYF; CDR3 DNA: TGTGCCAGTAGTATAGTTGCGGGAGGGGGAGAGACCCAGTACTTC
clone size: .; J gene: TRBJ2-5; D gene: TRBD2; V gene: TRBV29-1; CDR3 protein: CSVESGRGETQYF; CDR3 DNA: TGCAGCGTGGAAAGCGGGAGGGGAGAGACCCAGTACTTC
clone size: once; J gene: TRBJ1-5; D gene: TRBD1; V gene: TRBV15; CDR3 protein: CATSDENRGFNQPQHF; CDR3 DNA: TGTGCCACCAGCGACGAGAACAGGGGGTTCAATCAGCCCCAGCATTTT
clone size: .; J gene: TRBJ2-2; D gene: TRBD2; V gene: TRBV6-5; CDR3 protein: CASGRDYTYPELFF; CDR3 DNA: TGTGCCAGCGGCCGGGACTACACTTATCCGGAGCTGTTTTTT
clone size: .; J gene: TRBJ1-4; D gene: TRBD1; V gene: TRBV6-1; CDR3 protein: CASSGDPGQQTTNEKLFF; CDR3 DNA: TGTGCCAGCAGTGGTGATCCGGGACAGCAGACAACTAATGAAAAACTGTTTTTT
clone size: .; J gene: TRBJ1-1; D gene: .; V gene: TRBV6-1; CDR3 protein: CASSEPRHQGTEAFF; CDR3 DNA: TGTGCCAGCAGTGAACCTCGACACCAAGGAACTGAAGCTTTCTTT